This paragraph covers one T cell receptor beta chain sequence. In the original workflow: Estimation of nucleated cell counts was performed using reference gene primer amplification. Libraries were prepared by immunoSEQ multiplex PCR; TCRdb keeps only in-frame clonotypes and omits some of them. Clonal size and the V and J genes are those of that table, whereas D and trimming came from the DNA. Seen here are some 70,000 clones, around 80% observed once, and the top ten hold 10% to 15%. This record comes from a study of blood T cell repertoires in COVID-19. Patients of the Seattle cohort, enrolled during active infection, were followed longitudinally. The clonotype was recovered from a man in his forties or fifties with COVID-19, enrolled during active disease. The sequenced sample consisted of peripheral blood.

CDR3 nucleotides: TGTGCCAGCAGTTTAGGGAGGGGAGTGAACACTGAAGCTTTCTTT. Translated, it gives CASSLGRGVNTEAFF. This chain joins TRBV27 and TRBJ1-1, with D tentatively TRBD1 (5 bases). The CDR3 consists of 15 residues. Germline-derived CDR1 and CDR2 are MNHEY and SMNVEV (reference sequence). Trimming took 2 bases from V and 0 from J, leaving 10 bases between them.